This entry is about one TCR beta chain. This CDR3 is 14 amino acids long. Germline loops: CDR1 SSHAT, CDR2 FNYEAQ (reference sequence). The V end was cut by 5 bases, the J end by 4 bases, with 14 bases between. The entry originates in a study of blood T cell repertoires in COVID-19. Generated by immunoSEQ multiplex PCR, the TCRdb table keeps only in-frame clones and is missing some. The sample has over 15,000 clones, about 89% seen once. This clonotype was sampled from a woman of 80 years or more with COVID-19, enrolled during active disease. V and J are TRBV7-7 and TRBJ1-2; D is possibly TRBD1 (5 bases). The specimen sequenced was peripheral blood. The CDR3 DNA is TGTGCCAGCAGCCCCCTTCAGGGTGCCTATGGCTACACCTTC. Its protein product is CASSPLQGAYGYTF.